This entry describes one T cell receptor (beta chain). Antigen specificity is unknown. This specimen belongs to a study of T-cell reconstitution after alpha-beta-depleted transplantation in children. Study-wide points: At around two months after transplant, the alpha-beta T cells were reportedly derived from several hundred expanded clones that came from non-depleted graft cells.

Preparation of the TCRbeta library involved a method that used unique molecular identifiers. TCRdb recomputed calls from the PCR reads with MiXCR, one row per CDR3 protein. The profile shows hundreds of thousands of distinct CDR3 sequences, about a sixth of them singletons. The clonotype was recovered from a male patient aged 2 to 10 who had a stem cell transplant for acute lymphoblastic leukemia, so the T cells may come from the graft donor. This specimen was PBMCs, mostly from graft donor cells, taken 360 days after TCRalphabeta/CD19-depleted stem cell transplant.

In DNA, the CDR3 is TGTGCCAGCAGTTTCCCTGGGACAGCTTTTAATTCACCCCTCCACTTT. The encoded protein is CASSFPGTAFNSPLHF. The chain recombines TRBV28 with TRBJ1-6; 7 nucleotides match TRBD1. Germline CDR1 is MDHEN and CDR2 is SYDVKM. The CDR3 spans 16 residues. V gave up 3 bases and J gave up 6 bases; unmatched junction bases: 8.